The 16 T cell receptor beta chains reported below all come from one sample, sequenced in a study of regulatory T cells in long-lasting Graves disease. Building the TCR beta libraries relied on iRepertoire HTBI primers, and CDR3 regions underwent Arm-PCR. TCRdb redid the calling of the multiplex PCR reads with MiXCR, one entry per CDR3 protein. The sample consists of about 440,000 distinct CDR3 sequences, roughly 15% of them appearing once. Time point indicated: newly diagnosed GD, antithyroid drugs for less than 3 months. TCR sequences were obtained from RNA taken from PBMCs. These data also featured in a second study, about T cells in Graves' hyperthyroidism and ophthalmopathy.

Here the sequenced sample was peripheral blood mononuclear cells (PBMCs), taken at new diagnosis, from a patient treated with antithyroid drugs. The origin of the receptors is a woman in her twenties or thirties with Graves disease.

For this clonotype: Compared with germline, one end of the junction differs, possibly owing to a read error. The rearrangement joins TRBV11-2 to TRBJ2-3, with D possibly being TRBD1 (6 bases). The CDR3 spans 13 residues. Germline CDR1 is SGHAT and CDR2 is FQNNGV. The CDR3 region is CATSLGDTATQYF. Here the CDR3 DNA reads TGTGCCACTAGCCTTGGGGACACAGCTACGCAGTATTTT.

The chain links TRBV12-3 or TRBV12-4 to TRBJ1-2; perhaps TRBD1 as D (5 bases). The ends were cut back, 5 bases at V and 5 bases at J, with 15 bases in the middle. The CDR3 length is 14 residues. The CDR3 reads CASSPQGIVYGYTF. The CDR3 bases are TGTGCCAGCAGTCCCCAGGGCATAGTGTATGGCTACACCTTC.

This clonotype was counted between two and nine times. The V and J genes are TRBV28 and TRBJ1-5; TRBD1 matches 11 bases. V lost 7 bases, J lost 7 bases, and 15 bases stayed unmatched. The germline gives CDR1 MDHEN, CDR2 SYDVKM. The CDR3 runs to 17 residues. In nucleotides, the CDR3 is TGTGCCAGCACCCCCGGGACAGGGGGTGAAGCTGGGCAGCCCCAGCATTTT. Its protein product is CASTPGTGGEAGQPQHF.

This chain links TRBV28 with TRBJ2-1, with TRBD2 matching over 12 bases. Germline V gene data show CDR1 as MDHEN and CDR2 as SYDVKM. The CDR3 consists of 18 residues. The V gene end was trimmed by 6 bases and the J gene end by 9 bases; junction bases not matched to a gene: 18. The CDR3 reads CASSRKTPGTSGWGEQFF. The CDR3 nucleotides are TGTGCCAGCAGCCGAAAAACCCCCGGGACTAGCGGGTGGGGTGAGCAGTTCTTC.

At least ten counts were recorded for this clonotype. This sequence joins TRBV28 and TRBJ1-1, with D maybe TRBD1 (6 bases). V lost 7 bases, J lost 0 bases, and 18 bases lay in between. The CDR3 consists of 16 residues. CDR1 is MDHEN, CDR2 SYDVKM, per germline. The CDR3 here is CASNPAGQTLNTEAFF. Written as DNA, the CDR3 is TGTGCCAGCAACCCTGCTGGACAGACACTGAACACTGAAGCTTTCTTT.

In this sample, this clonotype turned up many times. As DNA, the CDR3 is TGTGCCAGCAGTTCCTCCCAGCGGGCCGGACATTCCTACAATGAGCAGTTCTTC. Translating it yields CASSSSQRAGHSYNEQFF. The chain recombines TRBV6-2 or TRBV6-3 with TRBJ2-1; maybe TRBD2 (6 bases). CDR3 length: 18 amino acids. Germline CDR1 reads MNHEY; CDR2 reads SVGEGT. V was trimmed by 4 bases and J by 1 base, leaving 20 bases between them.

Ten or more counts support this clonotype. The V gene is TRBV24-1, the J gene TRBJ2-1, with TRBD1 matching 10 bases. CDR1 is KGHDR, CDR2 SFDVKD, per germline. This CDR3 spans 14 amino acids. V was clipped by 9 bases and J by 8 bases; unmatched bases: 9. CDR3 coding DNA: TGTGCCACCGGAATAGCCGGGACAGGGGATGAGCAGTTCTTC. Its translation: CATGIAGTGDEQFF.

This chain links TRBV24-1 with TRBJ2-1; 12 bases are a match to TRBD2. This CDR3 has 21 residues. With 0 bases clipped from V and 0 bases from J, the junction kept 11 bases outside the gene matches. The germline CDR1 and CDR2 sequences are KGHDR and SFDVKD. The chain's CDR3 is CATSDLRLAGGKTHSYNEQFF. In DNA, the CDR3 is TGTGCCACCAGTGATTTGAGGCTAGCGGGGGGGAAAACACACTCCTACAATGAGCAGTTCTTC.

This clonotype has a handful of counts. The chain recombines TRBV11-1 with TRBJ2-7; D unresolved. Trimming took 7 bases from V and 0 from J, leaving 7 bases between them. The CDR3 sequence is 12 residues long. Germline V lookup: CDR1 SGHAT, CDR2 FQDESV (reference sequence). CDR3 loop: CASNSDSYEQYF. In DNA form, the CDR3 reads TGTGCCAGCAATTCTGACTCCTACGAGCAGTACTTC.

This clonotype was detected many times. DNA for the CDR3: TGTGCCAGCAGTTACGTGGACTACTCTCAGCCCCAGCATTTT. It yields the protein CASSYVDYSQPQHF. This rearrangement joins TRBV28 to TRBJ1-5; D not resolved. CDR3 size: 14 residues. Trimming took off 4 bases at V and 6 bases at J, with 13 bases between the two ends. Germline CDR1 and CDR2: MDHEN and SYDVKM. The full variable domain, rest sourced from reference TRBV28 and TRBJ1-5, is DVKVTQSSRYLVKRTGEKVFLECVQDMDHENMFWYRQDPGLGLRLIYFSYDVKMKEKGDIPEGYSVSREKKERFSLILESASTNQTSMYLCASSYVDYSQPQHFGDGTRLSIL.

This clonotype occurred a few times. The J gene is TRBJ1-2, the V gene TRBV28; D remains unclear. V lost 2 bases to trimming and J lost 6 bases, with 10 bases between them. The CDR3 runs to 13 residues. Germline V gives CDR1 MDHEN, CDR2 SYDVKM. The CDR3 DNA reads TGTGCCAGCAGTTTACGGGCGGATCATGGCTACACCTTC. Its translation: CASSLRADHGYTF.

The chain uses TRBV30 and TRBJ2-3; TRBD2 matches at 13 bases. Germline assignment: CDR1 GTSNPN and CDR2 SVGIG (reference sequence). Germline trimming cut 2 bases from V and 9 bases from J; bases unmatched to any gene: 8. This CDR3 comprises 15 residues. CDR3 amino acids: CAWSWGLAGRETQYF. CDR3 sequence (DNA): TGTGCCTGGAGTTGGGGACTAGCGGGGCGAGAGACGCAGTATTTT.

Points on this clonotype: This clone may be a read error of a much larger clone one base away. The gene calls are TRBV5-1 and TRBJ2-7; D tentatively fits TRBD1 or TRBD2 (5 bases each). The length of the CDR3 is 14 residues. V was pared by 2 bases and J by 9 bases, with 18 bases between. Germline V lookup: CDR1 SGHRS, CDR2 YFSETQ. The CDR3 region has the DNA TGCGCCAGCAGCTTAGTATCAGGGAGCCACGGGCAGTACTTC. It specifies CASSLVSGSHGQYF.

This clonotype was recorded at least ten times. The chain carries TRBV3-1 and TRBJ2-3, with 8 bases that match TRBD1. J was trimmed by 1 base and V by 3 bases; bases with no gene match: 3. Germline V lookup: CDR1 LGHDT, CDR2 YNNKEL (reference sequence). The CDR3 is 15 amino acids. CDR3 protein: CASSHSTGGTDTQYF. The CDR3 region has the DNA TGTGCCAGCAGCCATTCGACAGGGGGCACAGATACGCAGTATTTT.

This clonotype was observed a handful of times. The rearrangement links TRBV3-1 to TRBJ1-1; D may be TRBD1 (6 bases). This CDR3 is built from 16 residues. Trimming removed 0 bases at V and 5 bases at J, with 16 bases between. Germline loops: CDR1 LGHDT, CDR2 YNNKEL (reference sequence). This chain's CDR3 is CASSQERGVGATEAFF. The CDR3 DNA reads as TGTGCCAGCAGCCAAGAAAGGGGGGTAGGGGCGACTGAAGCTTTCTTT.

This clonotype was seen at least ten times. The chain links TRBV6-2 or TRBV6-3 to TRBJ1-5; 8 bases fit TRBD1. The CDR3 has 15 amino acids. Germline V gene lookup returns CDR1 MNHEY and CDR2 SVGEGT. V lost 8 bases, J lost 1 base, and 7 bases stayed unmatched. In DNA, the CDR3 is TGTGCCAGCGGACCAGGGGGCGAGAGCAATCAGCCCCAGCATTTT. Its translation is CASGPGGESNQPQHF.